Listed below are T cell receptor beta chains from one sample, sequenced in a study of T cell responses to AZD1222 COVID-19 vaccine. TCRdb's table, derived via immunoSEQ multiplex PCR, lists solely in-frame clones and lacks some. The sample includes approximately 100,000 clones, over 85% of them seen just once. The sample here was peripheral blood, taken on day 0 of AZD1222 vaccination. All receptors derive from an adult in good health. The CDR3 runs from the conserved cysteine through the conserved F or W. A D gene is named only where the DNA matches it firmly. Clone size is not always given. Where it is, it says once, few, many or a class for expanded clones.

>TRBV7-2|NA|TRBJ2-5|NA
CASSSGQSETQYF
TGTGCCAGCAGCTCGGGGCAGTCGGAGACCCAGTACTTC
>TRBV24-1|few|TRBJ2-1|TRBD2
CATSDSGLAQYNEQFF
TGTGCCACCAGTGACAGTGGACTAGCGCAGTACAATGAGCAGTTCTTC
>TRBV29-1|NA|TRBJ1-1|NA
CSVLLPFQNTEAFF
TGCAGCGTCTTGCTACCTTTTCAGAACACTGAAGCTTTCTTT
>TRBV5-6|NA|TRBJ1-2|NA
CASSRVGQPYGYTF
TGTGCCAGCAGTCGGGTCGGACAGCCCTATGGCTACACCTTC
>TRBV27|once|TRBJ2-1|NA
CASSLLNEQFF
TGTGCCAGCAGTTTGCTGAATGAGCAGTTCTTC
>TRBV5-1|NA|TRBJ1-4|NA
CASSPGRGAVNEKLFF
TGCGCCAGCAGCCCCGGTAGAGGGGCGGTGAATGAAAAACTGTTTTTT
>TRBV19|NA|TRBJ2-1|TRBD2
CASSPRGGGGRNNEQFF
TGTGCCAGTAGTCCTCGTGGAGGCGGGGGGAGGAACAATGAGCAGTTCTTC
>TRBV2|NA|TRBJ1-1|NA
CASNLSGGEMDTEAFF
TGTGCCAGCAATCTCAGTGGGGGGGAAATGGACACTGAAGCTTTCTTT
>TRBV5-1|NA|TRBJ1-1|NA
CASSLPGEEWTEAFF
TGCGCCAGCAGCTTACCGGGCGAGGAGTGGACTGAAGCTTTCTTT
>TRBV18|NA|TRBJ2-5|TRBD1
CASSPRTGGVETQYF
TGTGCCAGCTCACCCAGGACAGGGGGCGTGGAGACCCAGTACTTC
>TRBV12-3/TRBV12-4|NA|TRBJ1-1|NA
CASRQAMNTEAFF
TGTGCCAGCAGACAGGCTATGAACACTGAAGCTTTCTTT